The 29 T cell receptor beta chains below were found in one sample sequenced in a study of T cells in Graves' hyperthyroidism and ophthalmopathy. Amplification of TCR beta CDR3 regions used RNA as the template. The TCR CDR3 was amplified in a first-round RT-PCR using the HTBI primer set. TCRdb re-analysed the multiplex PCR reads in MiXCR, keeping a single row per CDR3 protein. Of under 350,000 distinct CDR3 sequences detected, approximately 12% appear once; the ten largest clones hold 7% to 8.5%. The sample taken for sequencing was blood. The origin of the receptors is a woman in her 30s with Graves' hyperthyroidism that later progressed to Graves' ophthalmopathy.

This clonotype was detected ten times or more. The chain uses TRBV29-1 and TRBJ1-1; D call uncertain. CDR1 and CDR2 (germline): SQVTM, ANQGSEA. The CDR3 contains 13 residues. With 3 bases removed from V and 0 bases from J, the gap between germline ends came to 8 bases. The CDR3 loop is CSVERMMNTEAFF. In DNA form, the CDR3 reads TGCAGCGTTGAGCGCATGATGAACACTGAAGCTTTCTTT.

This clonotype was detected ten times or more. This sequence joins TRBV27 and TRBJ1-1; D is perhaps TRBD1 (6 bases). The V gene's germline CDR1 is MNHEY and CDR2 SMNVEV (reference sequence). This CDR3 has 14 amino acids. V was clipped by 3 bases and J by 3 bases, with 11 bases between them. In DNA, the CDR3 is TGTGCCAGCAGTTTCGGAACAGGGTACACTGAAGCTTTCTTT. Its protein product is CASSFGTGYTEAFF.

This chain links TRBV5-1 with TRBJ2-1; 11 bases fit TRBD1. The CDR3 extends over 16 amino acids. The V gene's germline CDR1 is SGHRS and CDR2 YFSETQ. V shed 1 base and J 5 bases; nucleotides not matched to a gene: 5. In DNA form, the CDR3 reads TGCGCCAGCAGCTTGTGGACAGGGGGCGCCGACAATGAGCAGTTCTTC. Residues: CASSLWTGGADNEQFF.

This clonotype has just a few counts. The V and J genes are TRBV5-1 and TRBJ1-2; D may be TRBD1 (6 bases). Trimming removed 6 bases from V and 3 bases from J, with 18 bases in between. This CDR3 comprises 15 residues. The germline gives CDR1 SGHRS, CDR2 YFSETQ. CDR3 coding DNA: TGCGCCAGCACCGAAGAGGGGGGGGGAGACTATGGCTACACCTTC. As protein: CASTEEGGGDYGYTF.

This clonotype was observed at least ten times. This rearrangement joins TRBV6-6 to TRBJ1-1; 11 positions agree with TRBD1. Trimming at V came to 0 bases and at J to 4 bases, leaving 1 base not matched to a gene. Germline-derived CDR1 and CDR2 are MNHNY and SVGAGI (reference sequence). The CDR3 is 15 amino acids. CDR3 DNA sequence: TGTGCCAGCAGTTACTCGGGGACAGGGGGCACTGAAGCTTTCTTT. This encodes CASSYSGTGGTEAFF.

This clonotype was detected ten times or more. This sequence joins TRBV10-3 and TRBJ1-2; D gene ambiguous. V dropped 4 bases and J dropped 7 bases, with 16 bases sitting between them. Germline CDR1 reads ENHRY; CDR2 reads SYGVKD. CDR3 size: 14 residues. The CDR3 coding sequence is TGTGCCATCAGTGGGTCAGATGGGAGCGGTGGCTACACCTTC. This translates into CAISGSDGSGGYTF.

This clonotype was found a few times. For the CDR3, the DNA is TGTGCCAGCACCCCGGCCGGGAGAATGAACACTGAAGCTTTCTTT. Translated, it gives CASTPAGRMNTEAFF. The rearrangement joins TRBV7-9 to TRBJ1-1, with D uncertain. Germline lookup yields CDR1 SEHNR and CDR2 FQNEAQ (reference sequence). V was clipped by 7 bases and J by 0 bases, with 15 bases between them. CDR3 length: 15 amino acids.

In its sample, this clonotype was seen many times. The chain employs TRBV18 and TRBJ2-1, with D tentatively TRBD1 (6 bases). Trimming took 3 bases from V and 3 from J, leaving 12 bases between them. The V gene's germline CDR1 is KGHSH and CDR2 LQKENI. The CDR3 totals 15 residues. CDR3 loop: CASSPLGRGYNEQFF. The CDR3 nucleotides read TGTGCCAGCTCACCCCTGGGCAGGGGCTACAATGAGCAGTTCTTC. Full variable domain (remainder filled in from reference TRBV18 and TRBJ2-1): NAGVMQNPRHLVRRRGQEARLRCSPMKGHSHVYWYRQLPEEGLKFMVYLQKENIIDESGMPKERFSAEFPKEGPSILRIQQVVRGDSAAYFCASSPLGRGYNEQFFGPGTRLTVL.

The chain combines TRBV5-1 with TRBJ2-7, with 7 bases aligning to TRBD1. Unmatched junction bases numbered 14, after V lost 2 bases and J lost 3 bases. CDR3 length: 17 amino acids. Germline V gives CDR1 SGHRS, CDR2 YFSETQ. This CDR3 is CASSLGTEAVYLYEQYF. CDR3 bases: TGCGCCAGCAGCTTAGGGACAGAAGCGGTATACCTCTACGAGCAGTACTTC.

This clonotype was counted ten times or more. V and J are TRBV3-1 and TRBJ2-1; 7 nucleotides match TRBD2. The CDR3 runs 16 residues. Germline V gene sequence: CDR1 LGHDT, CDR2 YNNKEL (reference sequence). Losses at the gene ends were 3 bases for V and 0 bases for J; bases not matched to a gene: 5. CDR3 coding DNA: TGTGCCAGCAGCCAGCCTAGCGGCAGCTCCTACAATGAGCAGTTCTTC. It encodes CASSQPSGSSYNEQFF.

In this sample, this clonotype turned up a few times. The J gene is TRBJ2-2, the V gene TRBV28, with D unclear. Germline-derived CDR1 and CDR2 are MDHEN and SYDVKM. This CDR3 has 13 residues. V was trimmed by 5 bases and J by 1 base, leaving 5 bases between them. This CDR3 reads CASSHRNTGELFF. Here the CDR3 DNA reads TGTGCCAGCAGTCACAGGAACACCGGGGAGCTGTTTTTT.

The table lists this clonotype with many counts. CDR3 nucleotide sequence: TGTGCCAGCAGTATTCGACAGGGGTTGAACACTGAAGCTTTCTTT. It specifies CASSIRQGLNTEAFF. J is TRBJ1-1 and V is TRBV28; 8 nucleotides agree with TRBD1. Looked up from germline, CDR1 is MDHEN and CDR2 is SYDVKM. V lost 5 bases, J lost 0 bases, and 5 bases stayed unmatched. The CDR3 runs to 15 residues.

This clonotype was counted many times. The chain combines TRBV5-6 with TRBJ2-1, with 10 bases that match TRBD2. The trim removed 1 base at V and 1 base at J, leaving 8 bases unmatched. Looked up from germline, CDR1 is SGHDT and CDR2 is YYEEEE. The CDR3 has 18 residues. CDR3 coding DNA: TGTGCCAGCAGCTTGAGTCTAGCGGGAGTCGGGTCCTACAATGAGCAGTTCTTC. Translating it yields CASSLSLAGVGSYNEQFF.

This clonotype was picked up many times. DNA for the CDR3: TGTGCCAGCAGCCAATCGAGGGTGACTGAAGCTTTCTTT. The encoded protein is CASSQSRVTEAFF. The chain has TRBV16 and TRBJ1-1; D uncertain. CDR3 size: 13 residues. V shed 0 bases and J shed 5 bases, with 7 bases lying between them. Germline assignment: CDR1 KGHSY and CDR2 FQNENV.

The DNA of the CDR3 is TGTGCCGGCAAGGGGAGCCCAGGGGGCACTGAAGCTTTCTTT. Amino acid sequence: CAGKGSPGGTEAFF. This chain joins TRBV2 and TRBJ1-1; 7 nucleotides agree with TRBD1. The V gene end was trimmed by 11 bases and the J gene end by 4 bases; junction bases not matched to a gene: 13. The CDR3 sequence is 14 residues long. Germline assignment: CDR1 SNHLY and CDR2 FYNNEI.

This clonotype was seen repeatedly, ten times or more. This CDR3 reads CASSFPDRVANYGYTF. CDR3 DNA sequence: TGTGCCAGCAGCTTCCCAGACAGAGTAGCTAACTATGGCTACACCTTC. The chain carries TRBV7-2 and TRBJ1-2, with D tentatively TRBD1 (5 bases). Germline lookup yields CDR1 SGHTA and CDR2 FQGNSA. The CDR3 consists of 16 residues. V lost 3 bases to trimming and J lost 0 bases, with 14 bases between them.

This clonotype was detected many times. The rearrangement uses TRBV6-1 and TRBJ1-2; TRBD1 aligns across 8 bases. The V gene end was trimmed by 7 bases and the J gene end by 4 bases; junction bases not matched to a gene: 2. Germline loops: CDR1 MNHNS, CDR2 SASEGT. The CDR3 runs 12 residues. This CDR3 reads CASTTGGYGYTF. CDR3 nucleotides: TGTGCCAGCACTACAGGGGGCTATGGCTACACCTTC.

Concerning this clonotype: A much larger clone lies a single base off, so this may be a read error. This chain uses TRBV27 with TRBJ1-1, with TRBD1 as a possible D gene (5 bases). Germline values: CDR1 MNHEY, CDR2 SMNVEV (reference sequence). The CDR3 is 11 amino acids. CDR3 DNA: TGTGCCAGCAGTTCCAGGGTGGAGACTTCCTTT. Translated, it gives CASSSRVETSF.

This clonotype occurred many times. The J gene is TRBJ2-3, the V gene TRBV7-6; 11 bases line up with TRBD2. Looked up from germline, CDR1 is SGHVS and CDR2 is FNYEAQ. Germline trimming cut 5 bases from V and 6 bases from J; bases unmatched to any gene: 19. This CDR3 contains 19 residues. For the CDR3, the DNA is TGTGCCAGCAGCAGAGCAGTCCCTACTAGCGGGAGCACATTGGATACGCAGTATTTT. Its protein is CASSRAVPTSGSTLDTQYF.

This clonotype was counted at least ten times. The V call is TRBV3-1, the J call TRBJ2-5, with D tentatively TRBD2 (5 bases). Germline V CDR1 and CDR2: LGHDT, YNNKEL (reference sequence). V lost 2 bases, J lost 5 bases, and 18 bases lay in between. This CDR3 has 16 amino acids. CDR3 region: CASSQKESGWWETQYF. The CDR3 DNA reads as TGTGCCAGCAGCCAAAAGGAGTCGGGGTGGTGGGAGACCCAGTACTTC.

V is TRBV12-3 or TRBV12-4 and J is TRBJ1-1; 12 nucleotides align to TRBD1. This CDR3 contains 16 residues. The V and J ends lost 5 bases and 6 bases, in that order; junction bases with no gene match: 10. CDR3 nucleotides: TGTGCCAGCAGTCTTGGGACAGGGGGCGCGGACTCTGAAGCTTTCTTT. Translating gives CASSLGTGGADSEAFF.

At least ten counts were recorded for this clonotype. The chain links TRBV20-1 to TRBJ2-7; 14 nucleotides line up with TRBD2. Looked up from germline, CDR1 is DFQATT and CDR2 is SNEGSKA (reference sequence). Germline trimming cut 0 bases from V and 4 bases from J; bases unmatched to any gene: 5. The CDR3 sequence is 16 residues long. The CDR3 sequence is CSARDGTSGRGYEQYF. The CDR3 coding sequence is TGCAGTGCTAGAGATGGGACTAGCGGGAGAGGGTACGAGCAGTACTTC.

This clonotype was seen at least ten times. CDR3 residues: CASSIDLATGRTEAFF. CDR3 bases: TGTGCCAGTAGTATAGATCTTGCCACGGGGCGCACTGAAGCTTTCTTT. The J gene is TRBJ1-1, the V gene TRBV19; TRBD1 is a possible D gene (5 bases). V dropped 0 bases and J dropped 4 bases, with 15 bases sitting between them. The germline V gene encodes CDR1 LNHDA and CDR2 SQIVND (reference sequence). The CDR3 has 16 amino acids.

This clonotype appeared many times. The V and J genes are TRBV12-3 or TRBV12-4 and TRBJ1-1, with a weak D call TRBD1 (6 bases). With 7 bases removed from V and 2 bases from J, the gap between germline ends came to 14 bases. This CDR3 has 14 residues. The CDR3 DNA reads as TGTGCCAGCATTATGACGGACAGAAACACTGAAGCTTTCTTT. Protein: CASIMTDRNTEAFF.

This clonotype was picked up many times. V usage is TRBV18 and J usage is TRBJ1-1; D not certain. Trimming removed 2 bases from V and 2 bases from J, with 6 bases in between. Germline CDR1 and CDR2: KGHSH and LQKENI. The CDR3 totals 13 residues. The CDR3 DNA reads as TGTGCCAGCTCACCAGTATATAACACTGAAGCTTTCTTT. Translating it yields CASSPVYNTEAFF.

This clonotype was found many times. The chain combines TRBV4-2 with TRBJ1-2; D is ambiguous. V dropped 0 bases and J dropped 8 bases, with 10 bases sitting between them. Germline V gene data show CDR1 as LGHNA and CDR2 as YNFKEQ. The CDR3 runs 13 residues. The CDR3 sequence is CASSQDPKRGYTF. The CDR3 DNA follows: TGTGCCAGCAGCCAAGACCCCAAGAGGGGCTACACCTTC.

Ten or more counts support this clonotype. The chain recombines TRBV7-8 with TRBJ1-2; 7 nucleotides match TRBD1. The CDR3 covers 15 residues. Germline lookup yields CDR1 SGHVS and CDR2 FQNEAQ. V dropped 1 base and J dropped 2; count of bases not matched to a gene: 4. The DNA of the CDR3 is TGTGCCAGCAGCTTAGACGGGACAGAAAACTATGGCTACACCTTC. It yields the protein CASSLDGTENYGYTF.

This clonotype appeared a few times. This rearrangement joins TRBV19 to TRBJ2-1; either TRBD1 or TRBD2 may fit D (5 bases each). V lost 3 bases, J lost 1 base, and 10 bases lay in between. Germline V gene sequence: CDR1 LNHDA, CDR2 SQIVND (reference sequence). The CDR3 loop spans 15 amino acids. The chain's CDR3 is CASSMWGSSYNEQFF. DNA for the CDR3: TGTGCCAGTAGTATGTGGGGGAGTTCCTACAATGAGCAGTTCTTC.

This chain joins TRBV28 and TRBJ2-7; 9 bases are a match to TRBD2. The CDR3 runs 17 residues. V was clipped by 1 base and J by 7 bases; unmatched bases: 14. The germline V gene has CDR1 MDHEN and CDR2 SYDVKM. This CDR3 reads CASSLSGGGANLWEQYF. In nucleotides, the CDR3 is TGTGCCAGCAGTTTATCGGGCGGGGGGGCCAACTTGTGGGAGCAGTACTTC.